Presented here are 20 T cell receptor beta chains from one specimen sequenced in a study of blood T cells in healthy people across ages (dated by TCRdb to 2015 to 2017). The library relied on 5' RACE. The run used an Illumina HiSeq 2500. A second PCR of roughly 7 to 12 cycles was run with a J-beta primer mix and a sample-barcoded 5' primer. TCRdb trimmed public reads at Q25 via fastp, called clones via MiXCR and kept in-frame beta chains. Each CDR3 protein gets just one entry, which takes the most common genes and DNA from the rows behind it. The sample profile shows 700,000 or so distinct CDR3 sequences; around 38% of them were found once. About 30% of the sample goes to the ten largest clones. The sample comprised blood. The origin of the receptors is a man at least 80 years old in good health.

The V gene is TRBV27, the J gene TRBJ1-1, with D unresolved. Germline V gene data show CDR1 as MNHEY and CDR2 as SMNVEV (reference sequence). The CDR3 contains 14 residues. Trimming shortened V by 0 bases and J by 1 base, and 6 bases separated the two germline ends. Here the CDR3 reads CASSLSWGNTEAFF. The CDR3 DNA reads as TGTGCCAGCAGTTTATCGTGGGGGAACACTGAAGCTTTCTTT.

The count of this clonotype is one. It may be a read error: a sequence one base away is much more abundant. The chain couples TRBV7-3 to TRBJ1-2; 7 bases are shared with TRBD1. Germline V lookup: CDR1 SGHTA, CDR2 FQGTGA. The CDR3 runs to 15 residues. The CDR3 DNA follows: TGTGCCGGCAGCTTTGCAGGGGGAGGATTCTATGGCTACACCTTC. Translated: CAGSFAGGGFYGYTF.

The chain has TRBV2 and TRBJ2-4, with 7 bases aligning to TRBD2. V trimming: 7 bases; J trimming: 7 bases; junction bases outside the gene matches: 13. The CDR3 has 15 amino acids. The V gene's germline CDR1 is SNHLY and CDR2 FYNNEI. Written as DNA, the CDR3 is TGTGCCAGCAACGAAGGGACGGCGCGGGGGAACATTCAGTACTTC. It specifies CASNEGTARGNIQYF. The whole variable domain, remainder taken from reference TRBV2 and TRBJ2-4, is EPEVTQTPSHQVTQMGQEVILRCVPISNHLYFYWYRQILGQKVEFLVSFYNNEISEKSEIFDDQFSVERPDGSNFTLKIRSTKLEDSAMYFCASNEGTARGNIQYFGAGTRLSVL.

This rearrangement joins TRBV10-1 to TRBJ2-4; D tentatively fits TRBD1 or TRBD2 (6 bases each). This CDR3 spans 13 amino acids. V shed 6 bases and J shed 15 bases, with 21 bases lying between them. Germline V gene data show CDR1 as WNHNN and CDR2 as SYGVQD (reference sequence). The CDR3 nucleotides read TGCGCCAGCAGCGTGGACAGACGGGGGACACGGTACTTC. It is translated as CASSVDRRGTRYF.

About this clonotype itself: One junction end disagrees with the germline gene, perhaps due to a read error. The chain employs TRBV29-1 and TRBJ1-2; D not certain. Germline lookup yields CDR1 SQVTM and CDR2 ANQGSEA. This CDR3 has 15 residues. CDR3 nucleotide sequence: TGCAGCGTTGTTGAGGTCGCGGGGTTTAACCATGGCTACACCTTC. Translating it yields CSVVEVAGFNHGYTF. Filled out from reference TRBV29-1 and TRBJ1-2, the complete variable domain reads SAVISQKPSRDICQRGTSLTIQCQVDSQVTMMFWYRQQPGQSLTLIATANQGSEATYESGFVIDKFPISRPNLTFSTLTVSNMSPEDSSIYLCSVVEVAGFNHGYTFGSGTRLTVV.

The V and J genes are TRBV9 and TRBJ2-5, with 11 bases that match TRBD2. The CDR3 runs 16 residues. The ends lost 3 bases at V and 2 bases at J; junction bases unmatched: 6. Per germline, CDR1 SGDLS and CDR2 YYNGEE. The CDR3 nucleotides are TGTGCCAGCAGCGAGACCATAGCGGGAGGGCAAGAGACCCAGTACTTC. This translates into CASSETIAGGQETQYF.

This clonotype came up a few times. The chain couples TRBV21-1 to TRBJ2-7; the table's D gene call, TRBD1, was not cross checked with the DNA. TRBV21-1 represents a pseudogene. The CDR3 spans 13 residues. The CDR3 DNA reads TGTGCCAGCAGGTTCAGGGGGCGCGGGGAGCAGTACTTC. Its protein product is CASRFRGRGEQYF.

V gene TRBV7-2 combines with J gene TRBJ2-3; possibly TRBD2 for D (7 bases). The germline V gene encodes CDR1 SGHTA and CDR2 FQGNSA. The V and J ends lost 7 bases and 0 bases respectively, with 11 bases between them. The CDR3 spans 14 residues. This CDR3 is CASKRDTSTDTQYF. In DNA, the CDR3 is TGTGCCAGCAAGCGGGACACTAGCACAGATACGCAGTATTTT.

The chain is built from TRBV5-8 and TRBJ1-1; 8 bases map to TRBD1. J gave up 1 base and V 4 bases, and 6 bases lay outside the gene matches. The length of the CDR3 is 15 residues. The germline V gene encodes CDR1 SGHTS and CDR2 YDEGEE. For the CDR3, the DNA is TGTGCCAGCAGCCACACCGGACAGGGGAACACTGAAGCTTTCTTT. Amino acid sequence: CASSHTGQGNTEAFF.

V and J are TRBV6-2 or TRBV6-3 and TRBJ2-7; no clear D gene. The end of the DNA is better explained by TRBJ2-5, so the J call may be wrong. This CDR3 is built from 15 residues. Germline V gene data show CDR1 as MNHEY and CDR2 as SVGEGT. The CDR3 protein is CASSYPPGYPETQYF. The DNA for the CDR3 is TGTGCCAGCAGTTACCCTCCCGGGTACCCAGAGACCCAGTACTTC.

This clonotype was seen at least ten times. This rearrangement joins TRBV27 to TRBJ2-2; either TRBD1 or TRBD2 may supply D (6 bases each). The CDR3 is made up of 15 amino acids. The ends were cut back, 4 bases at V and 0 bases at J, with 9 bases in the middle. Looked up from germline, CDR1 is MNHEY and CDR2 is SMNVEV (reference sequence). The CDR3 loop is CASSWGASNTGELFF. For the CDR3, the DNA is TGTGCCAGCAGTTGGGGGGCGTCGAACACCGGGGAGCTGTTTTTT.

The chain recombines TRBV28 with TRBJ2-3; the D gene is possibly TRBD1 (5 bases). Germline V gene sequence: CDR1 MDHEN, CDR2 SYDVKM. This CDR3 is built from 16 residues. V was clipped by 5 bases and J by 3 bases, with 18 bases between them. CDR3 in amino acids: CASSPTGTFGTDTQYF. CDR3 bases: TGTGCCAGCAGTCCAACAGGAACCTTCGGGACAGATACGCAGTATTTT. The variable domain in full, with the rest retrieved from reference TRBV28 and TRBJ2-3, is DVKVTQSSRYLVKRTGEKVFLECVQDMDHENMFWYRQDPGLGLRLIYFSYDVKMKEKGDIPEGYSVSREKKERFSLILESASTNQTSMYLCASSPTGTFGTDTQYFGPGTRLTVL.

The chain is built from TRBV28 and TRBJ2-1; D is uncertain. The J call is in doubt because the DNA end fits TRBJ2-7 better. Germline V CDR1 and CDR2: MDHEN, SYDVKM. The CDR3 has 14 residues. The CDR3 protein is CASKGRSSYNEQYF. The CDR3 DNA follows: TGTGCCAGTAAGGGTCGGAGCTCCTACAATGAGCAGTACTTC.

Many counts were recorded for this clonotype. The CDR3 nucleotides read TGTGCCAGCAGCCAAGTTTACGGGCCAGGGGCCTACGAGCAGTACTTC. Protein sequence: CASSQVYGPGAYEQYF. This chain joins TRBV4-2 and TRBJ2-7; maybe TRBD1 (6 bases). CDR1 is LGHNA and CDR2 is YNFKEQ in the germline V gene. V was pared by 1 base and J by 2 bases, with 15 bases between. The length of the CDR3 is 16 residues.

This clonotype was seen only once. A junction boundary mismatches the germline segment, possibly from a read error. The J gene is TRBJ2-1, the V gene TRBV6-2 or TRBV6-3, with D perhaps matching TRBD1 (5 bases). Germline assignment: CDR1 MNHEY and CDR2 SVGEGT. This CDR3 has 17 residues. CDR3 in amino acids: CASSDSIWGDLKCEQFF. The CDR3 coding sequence is TGTGCCAGCAGTGACTCGATCTGGGGCGACTTGAAATGCGAGCAGTTCTTC.

The chain joins TRBV6-1 to TRBJ1-3; D is perhaps TRBD1 (5 bases). Trimming removed 0 bases at V and 0 bases at J, with 12 bases between. The CDR3 runs 17 residues. Germline V CDR1 and CDR2: MNHNS, SASEGT. The CDR3 coding sequence is TGTGCCAGCAGTGAAGCGCGGGGGTTAACCTCTGGAAACACCATATATTTT. Its protein is CASSEARGLTSGNTIYF.

The rearrangement joins TRBV18 to TRBJ1-4, with a weak D call TRBD1 (5 bases). The CDR3 is 15 amino acids. In germline, CDR1 is KGHSH, CDR2 LQKENI. V lost 8 bases, J lost 4 bases, and 17 bases lay in between. The DNA for the CDR3 is TGTGCCAGCGGAGGGAGACAGTCAGATAATGAAAAACTGTTTTTT. Encoded protein: CASGGRQSDNEKLFF.

This clonotype was counted a few times. This chain connects TRBV7-2 to TRBJ2-5, with D unclear. The CDR3 loop spans 15 amino acids. The germline CDR1 and CDR2 sequences are SGHTA and FQGNSA. V dropped 1 base and J dropped 1 base, with 10 bases sitting between them. CDR3 nucleotides: TGTGCCAGCAGCTTAGGCTTTCGAGGCCAAGAGACCCAGTACTTC. Protein: CASSLGFRGQETQYF.

This clonotype was recorded a few times. The V and J genes are TRBV20-1 and TRBJ1-2, with 7 bases lining up with TRBD1. J gave up 2 bases and V 7 bases, and 1 base lay outside the gene matches. CDR3 length: 11 residues. From germline, CDR1 is DFQATT and CDR2 SNEGSKA (reference sequence). The CDR3 DNA follows: TGCAGTGGACAGGGCAACTATGGCTACACCTTC. It encodes CSGQGNYGYTF.

The CDR3 loop is CATRETGWAEAFF. Here the CDR3 DNA reads TGTGCCACCAGAGAAACAGGGTGGGCTGAAGCTTTCTTT. This rearrangement joins TRBV6-2 or TRBV6-3 to TRBJ1-1; the D gene is possibly TRBD1 (6 bases). Germline CDR1 and CDR2: MNHEY and SVGEGT. There are 13 residues in the CDR3. V lost 10 bases and J 6 bases, leaving 18 bases between the germline ends.